This T cell receptor (beta chain) was captured in a study of T cell responses to AZD1222 COVID-19 vaccine. Study outcomes and limitations: An increase in Spike-specific TCR breadth and depth was observed after two AZD1222 doses. Among those given AZD1222, only five or six were seropositive at baseline.

Profiling relied on immunoSEQ multiplex PCR, and the TCRdb table lists in-frame clones only, not all of them. This sample carries 150,000 to 200,000 clones, 90% to 95% of them seen once, and the ten largest clones take around 0.9%. Germline V gives CDR1 KGHSH, CDR2 LQKENI. This CDR3 spans 17 amino acids. The ends were cut back, 2 bases at V and 0 bases at J, with 16 bases in the middle. To note about this clone: Its antigen is still unknown.

The sample consisted of peripheral blood, taken on day 0 of AZD1222 vaccination. The V call is TRBV18, the J call TRBJ1-1; D may be TRBD1 (6 bases). This TCR was sampled from an adult in good health. The CDR3 coding sequence is TGTGCCAGCTCACCATTCGGGGGGGCCCAAATGAACACTGAAGCTTTCTTT. Its translation: CASSPFGGAQMNTEAFF.